This entry describes one T cell receptor beta chain. The data belong to a study of blood T cell repertoires in COVID-19. Followed longitudinally, the Seattle patients had been enrolled during active infection. V gave up 2 bases and J gave up 4 bases, with 6 bases separating them. CDR1 SGHDT and CDR2 YYEEEE come from the germline V gene. This CDR3 comprises 12 residues. The data were produced by immunoSEQ multiplex PCR, yet TCRdb's version contains in-frame clones alone and is incomplete. The sample lists some 400,000 clones; around 87% were seen once. Sequenced sample: peripheral blood. The J gene is TRBJ1-1, the V gene TRBV5-6; D gene ambiguous. The origin of this receptor is a woman aged 60-75 years with COVID-19, enrolled during active disease. This chain's CDR3 is CASSLDSTEAFF. DNA of the CDR3: TGTGCCAGCAGCTTAGACTCCACTGAAGCTTTCTTT.